This entry lists 7 T cell receptor beta chains sequenced from one sample in a study of T cell clones after liver transplantation. Generated by immunoSEQ multiplex PCR, the TCRdb table keeps only in-frame clones and is missing some. The data hold some 60,000 clones, with around 75% observed a single time. Here the sequenced sample was CD4+ T cells from blood, taken before liver transplant. These TCRs come from a human donor who received a liver transplant.

The chain has TRBV7-3 and TRBJ2-7; weak D call: TRBD1 (5 bases). Germline V gene lookup returns CDR1 SGHTA and CDR2 FQGTGA. The CDR3 length is 14 residues. With 5 bases removed from V and 5 bases from J, the gap between germline ends came to 16 bases. The CDR3 DNA reads TGTGCCAGCAGCCCCGGAGCAGGGTCCGACGAGCAGTACTTC. Its translation: CASSPGAGSDEQYF.

The V and J genes are TRBV30 and TRBJ2-3; the D gene is possibly TRBD1 (5 bases). In germline, CDR1 is GTSNPN, CDR2 SVGIG (reference sequence). Trimming left V 1 base short and J 1 base short, with 12 bases between. CDR3 length: 15 amino acids. CDR3 residues: CAWSDTGARTDTQYF. Here the CDR3 DNA reads TGTGCCTGGAGTGACACAGGCGCGCGCACAGATACGCAGTATTTT.

This clone has just a few counts. This rearrangement joins TRBV7-2 to TRBJ2-7; D is uncertain. Germline values: CDR1 SGHTA, CDR2 FQGNSA. Trimming cost V 1 base and J 4 bases, with 11 bases left between them. The CDR3 totals 14 residues. The CDR3 spells CASSLVSSSYEQYF. The DNA for the CDR3 is TGTGCCAGCAGCTTAGTTAGTAGCAGTTACGAGCAGTACTTC.

The genes are TRBV15 and TRBJ2-1; 10 nucleotides match TRBD2. Germline-derived CDR1 and CDR2 are LNHNV and YYDKDF (reference sequence). The CDR3 covers 14 residues. V trimming: 7 bases; J trimming: 1 base; junction bases outside the gene matches: 1. DNA for the CDR3: TGTGCCACCAAAGCGGGGGGGTCCTACAATGAGCAGTTCTTC. As protein: CATKAGGSYNEQFF.

This chain links TRBV30 with TRBJ1-2; 9 bases fit TRBD1. Losses at the gene ends were 1 base for V and 5 bases for J; bases not matched to a gene: 2. CDR3 length: 13 amino acids. The germline V gene encodes CDR1 GTSNPN and CDR2 SVGIG (reference sequence). The CDR3 sequence is CAWSGTGEYGYTF. CDR3 nucleotides: TGTGCCTGGAGTGGGACAGGGGAATATGGCTACACCTTC.

V gene TRBV30 combines with J gene TRBJ1-2, with D maybe TRBD1 (6 bases). This CDR3 has 14 residues. Germline-derived CDR1 and CDR2 are GTSNPN and SVGIG (reference sequence). The V gene lost 0 bases and the J gene lost 2 bases, with 10 bases spanning the gap. The CDR3 sequence is CAWSVETGNYGYTF. The CDR3 DNA sequence: TGTGCCTGGAGTGTAGAAACAGGGAACTATGGCTACACCTTC. Full variable domain (missing parts from reference TRBV30 and TRBJ1-2): SQTIHQWPATLVQPVGSPLSLECTVEGTSNPNLYWYRQAAGRGLQLLFYSVGIGQISSEVPQNLSASRPQDRQFILSSKKLLLSDSGFYLCAWSVETGNYGYTFGSGTRLTVV.

The chain joins TRBV6-6 to TRBJ2-5, with 10 nucleotides matching TRBD1. The CDR3 runs 16 residues. Per germline, CDR1 MNHNY and CDR2 SVGAGI (reference sequence). J was trimmed by 1 base and V by 4 bases; bases with no gene match: 6. CDR3 sequence: CASSSPDRGFQETQYF. Here the CDR3 DNA reads TGTGCCAGCAGTTCCCCGGACAGGGGGTTCCAAGAGACCCAGTACTTC.